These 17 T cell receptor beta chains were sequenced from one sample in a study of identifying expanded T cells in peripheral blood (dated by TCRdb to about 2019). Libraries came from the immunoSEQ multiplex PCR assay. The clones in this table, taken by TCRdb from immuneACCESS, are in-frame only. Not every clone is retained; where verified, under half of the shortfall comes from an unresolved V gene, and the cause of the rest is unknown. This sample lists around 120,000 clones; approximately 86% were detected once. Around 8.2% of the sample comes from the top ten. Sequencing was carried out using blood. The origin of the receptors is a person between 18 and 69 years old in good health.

The CDR3 sequence is CSVGSPGNHEQYF. The DNA for the CDR3 is TGCAGCGTTGGGTCCCCAGGGAACCACGAGCAGTACTTC. This chain links TRBV29-1 with TRBJ2-7, with D possibly TRBD1 on 5 matching bases. Trimming took off 4 bases at V and 5 bases at J, with 15 bases between the two ends. CDR1 SQVTM and CDR2 ANQGSEA come from the germline V gene. This CDR3 has 13 residues.

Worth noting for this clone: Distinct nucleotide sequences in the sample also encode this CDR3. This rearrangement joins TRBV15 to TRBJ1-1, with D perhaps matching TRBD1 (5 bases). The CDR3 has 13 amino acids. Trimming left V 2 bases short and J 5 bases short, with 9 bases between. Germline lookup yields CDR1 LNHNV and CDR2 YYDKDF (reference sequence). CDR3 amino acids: CATSRQGRTEAFF. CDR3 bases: TGTGCCACCAGCAGACAGGGTCGAACTGAAGCTTTCTTT. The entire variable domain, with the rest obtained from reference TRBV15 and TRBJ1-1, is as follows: DAMVIQNPRYQVTQFGKPVTLSCSQTLNHNVMYWYQQKSSQAPKLLFHYYDKDFNNEADTPDNFQSRRPNTSFCFLDIRSPGLGDTAMYLCATSRQGRTEAFFGQGTRLTVV.

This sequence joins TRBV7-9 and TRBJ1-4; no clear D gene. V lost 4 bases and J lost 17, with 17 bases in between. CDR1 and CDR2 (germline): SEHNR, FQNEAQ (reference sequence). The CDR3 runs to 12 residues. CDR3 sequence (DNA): TGTGCCAGCAGCTCGTCCCTCGGTCCCCCATTTTTT. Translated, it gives CASSSSLGPPFF.

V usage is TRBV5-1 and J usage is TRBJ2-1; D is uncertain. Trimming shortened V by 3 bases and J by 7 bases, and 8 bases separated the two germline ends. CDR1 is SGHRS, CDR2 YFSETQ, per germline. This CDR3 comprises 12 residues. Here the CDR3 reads CASSYSENEQFF. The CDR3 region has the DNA TGCGCCAGCAGCTATTCAGAGAATGAGCAGTTCTTC.

CDR3 loop: CASSVQGWTGELFF. DNA of the CDR3: TGTGCCAGCAGCGTCCAGGGGTGGACCGGGGAGCTGTTTTTT. This chain links TRBV9 with TRBJ2-2; D is possibly TRBD1 (6 bases). Germline CDR1 reads SGDLS; CDR2 reads YYNGEE. The length of the CDR3 is 14 residues. Trimming removed 2 bases at V and 5 bases at J, with 10 bases between.

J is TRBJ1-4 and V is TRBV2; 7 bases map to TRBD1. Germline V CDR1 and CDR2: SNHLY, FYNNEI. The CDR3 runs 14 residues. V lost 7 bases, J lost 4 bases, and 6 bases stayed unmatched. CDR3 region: CASKEGQINEKLFF. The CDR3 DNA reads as TGTGCCAGCAAAGAGGGACAGATTAATGAAAAACTGTTTTTT.

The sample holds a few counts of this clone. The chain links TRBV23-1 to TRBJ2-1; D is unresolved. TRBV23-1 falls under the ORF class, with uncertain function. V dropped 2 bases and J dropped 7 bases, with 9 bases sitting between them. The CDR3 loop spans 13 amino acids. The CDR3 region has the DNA TGCGCCAGCAGTCAACAAGCTTTTAATGAGCAGTTCTTC. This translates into CASSQQAFNEQFF.

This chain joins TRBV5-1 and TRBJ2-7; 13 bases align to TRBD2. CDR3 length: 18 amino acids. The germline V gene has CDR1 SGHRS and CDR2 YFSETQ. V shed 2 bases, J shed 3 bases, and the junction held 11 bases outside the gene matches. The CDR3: CASSFRGLAGYNNYEQYF. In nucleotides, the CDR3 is TGCGCCAGCAGCTTCCGGGGACTAGCGGGGTACAATAACTACGAGCAGTACTTC.

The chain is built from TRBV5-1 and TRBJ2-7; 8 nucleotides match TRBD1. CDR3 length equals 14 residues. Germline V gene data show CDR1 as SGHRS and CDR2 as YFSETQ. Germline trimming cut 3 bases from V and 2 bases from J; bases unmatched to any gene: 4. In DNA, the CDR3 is TGCGCCAGCAGCTCCGGGACAGGCGCCTACGAGCAGTACTTC. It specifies CASSSGTGAYEQYF.

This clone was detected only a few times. As DNA, the CDR3 is TGCGCCAGCAGCCAAGGTATCCGGGGGGCGGGCACAGATACGCAGTATTTT. This encodes CASSQGIRGAGTDTQYF. The gene calls are TRBV4-3 and TRBJ2-3; tentative D call: TRBD2 (7 bases). This CDR3 region has 17 residues. CDR1 LGHNA and CDR2 YSLEER come from the germline V gene. V lost 1 base and J 1 base, leaving 15 bases between the germline ends.

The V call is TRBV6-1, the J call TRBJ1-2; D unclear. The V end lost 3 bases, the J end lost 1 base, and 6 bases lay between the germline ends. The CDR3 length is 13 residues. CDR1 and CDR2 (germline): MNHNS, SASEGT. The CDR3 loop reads CASSDKGNYGYTF. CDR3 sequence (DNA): TGTGCCAGCAGTGATAAGGGTAACTATGGCTACACCTTC.

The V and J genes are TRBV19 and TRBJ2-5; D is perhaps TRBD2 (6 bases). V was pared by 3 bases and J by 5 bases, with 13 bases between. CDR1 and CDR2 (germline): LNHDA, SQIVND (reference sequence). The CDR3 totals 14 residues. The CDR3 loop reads CASSISPGRETQYF. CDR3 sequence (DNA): TGTGCCAGTAGTATTTCGCCGGGGAGGGAGACCCAGTACTTC. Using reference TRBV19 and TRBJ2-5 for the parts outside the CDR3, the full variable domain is DGGITQSPKYLFRKEGQNVTLSCEQNLNHDAMYWYRQDPGQGLRLIYYSQIVNDFQKGDIAEGYSVSREKKESFPLTVTSAQKNPTAFYLCASSISPGRETQYFGPGTRLLVL.

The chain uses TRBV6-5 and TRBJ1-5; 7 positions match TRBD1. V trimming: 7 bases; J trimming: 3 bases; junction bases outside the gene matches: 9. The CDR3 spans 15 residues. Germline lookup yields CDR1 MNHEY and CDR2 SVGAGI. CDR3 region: CASTPGRGDNQPQHF. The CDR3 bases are TGTGCCAGCACTCCAGGCAGGGGGGACAATCAGCCCCAGCATTTT.

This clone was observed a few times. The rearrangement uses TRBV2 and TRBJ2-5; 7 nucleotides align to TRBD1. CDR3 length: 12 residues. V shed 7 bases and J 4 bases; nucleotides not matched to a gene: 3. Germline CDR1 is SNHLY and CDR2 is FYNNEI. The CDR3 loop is CASKGGGETQYF. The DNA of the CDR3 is TGTGCCAGCAAAGGGGGCGGAGAGACCCAGTACTTC.

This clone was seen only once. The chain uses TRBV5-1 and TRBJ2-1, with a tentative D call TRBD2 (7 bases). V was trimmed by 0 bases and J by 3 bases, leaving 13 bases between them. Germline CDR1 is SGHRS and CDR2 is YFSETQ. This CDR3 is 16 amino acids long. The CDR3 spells CASSLAGGGGYNEQFF. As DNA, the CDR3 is TGCGCCAGCAGCTTGGCCGGGGGCGGGGGCTACAATGAGCAGTTCTTC. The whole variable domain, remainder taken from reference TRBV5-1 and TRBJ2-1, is KAGVTQTPRYLIKTRGQQVTLSCSPISGHRSVSWYQQTPGQGLQFLFEYFSETQRNKGNFPGRFSGRQFSNSRSEMNVSTLELGDSALYLCASSLAGGGGYNEQFFGPGTRLTVL.

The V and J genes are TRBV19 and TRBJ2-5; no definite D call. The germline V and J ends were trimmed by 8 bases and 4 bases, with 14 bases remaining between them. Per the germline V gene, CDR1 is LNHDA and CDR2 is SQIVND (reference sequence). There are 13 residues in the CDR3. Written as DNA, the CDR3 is TGTGCCAGTGCCCTGTGGCCCGGAGAGACCCAGTACTTC. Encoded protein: CASALWPGETQYF.

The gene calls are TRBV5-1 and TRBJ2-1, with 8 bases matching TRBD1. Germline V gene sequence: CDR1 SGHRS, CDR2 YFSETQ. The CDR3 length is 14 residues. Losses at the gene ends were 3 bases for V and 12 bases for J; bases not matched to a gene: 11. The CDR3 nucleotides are TGCGCCAGCAGCTCCGGGACAGGAAATACGGGGCAGTTCTTC. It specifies CASSSGTGNTGQFF. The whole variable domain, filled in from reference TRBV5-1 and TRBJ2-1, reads KAGVTQTPRYLIKTRGQQVTLSCSPISGHRSVSWYQQTPGQGLQFLFEYFSETQRNKGNFPGRFSGRQFSNSRSEMNVSTLELGDSALYLCASSSGTGNTGQFFGPGTRLTVL.